The T cell receptor beta chain under discussion was sequenced for a study of shared clonotypes between healthy human individuals. Study conclusions and caveats: Generally, naive subsets (rather than memory subsets) showed larger estimated richness.

With respect to this clone: The antigen remains unidentified.

Germline trimming cut 3 bases from V and 0 bases from J; bases unmatched to any gene: 2. This CDR3 spans 15 amino acids. Germline V gene lookup returns CDR1 SGHAT and CDR2 FQNNGV. Measured with immunoSEQ multiplex PCR; TCRdb has only the in-frame clones, and not every one. The sample lists approximately 2.5 million clones, 90% to 95% seen once, with under 0.15% in the top ten. Sequenced sample: naive CD4+ T cells sorted from blood. Stated subset: CD45RA+ positively selected. The receptor comes from a man aged 18 to 30 in good health. The V gene is TRBV11-2, the J gene TRBJ1-1; TRBD1 matches 9 bases. Here the CDR3 reads CASSLDRGMNTEAFF. The CDR3 DNA reads TGTGCCAGCAGCTTGGACAGGGGCATGAACACTGAAGCTTTCTTT.